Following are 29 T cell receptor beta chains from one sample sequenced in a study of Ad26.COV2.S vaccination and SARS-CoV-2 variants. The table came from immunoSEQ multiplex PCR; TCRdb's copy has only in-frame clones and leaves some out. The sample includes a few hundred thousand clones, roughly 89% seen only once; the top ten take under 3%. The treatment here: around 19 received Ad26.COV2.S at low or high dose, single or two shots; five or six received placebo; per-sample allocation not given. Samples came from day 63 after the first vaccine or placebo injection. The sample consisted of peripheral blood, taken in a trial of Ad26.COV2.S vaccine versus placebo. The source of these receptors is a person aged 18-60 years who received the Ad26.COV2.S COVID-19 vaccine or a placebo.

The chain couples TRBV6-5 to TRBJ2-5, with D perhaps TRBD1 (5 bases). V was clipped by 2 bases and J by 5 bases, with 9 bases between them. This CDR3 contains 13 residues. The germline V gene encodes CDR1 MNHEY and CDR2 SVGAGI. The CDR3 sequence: CASSYPGIETQYF. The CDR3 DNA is TGTGCCAGCAGTTACCCAGGGATCGAGACCCAGTACTTC.

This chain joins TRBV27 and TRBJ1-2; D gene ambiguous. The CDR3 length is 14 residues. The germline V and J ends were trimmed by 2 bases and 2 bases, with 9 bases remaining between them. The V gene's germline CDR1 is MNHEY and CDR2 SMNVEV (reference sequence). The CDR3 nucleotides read TGTGCCAGCAGTTTAGATCGGTTAAACTATGGCTACACCTTC. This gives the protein CASSLDRLNYGYTF.

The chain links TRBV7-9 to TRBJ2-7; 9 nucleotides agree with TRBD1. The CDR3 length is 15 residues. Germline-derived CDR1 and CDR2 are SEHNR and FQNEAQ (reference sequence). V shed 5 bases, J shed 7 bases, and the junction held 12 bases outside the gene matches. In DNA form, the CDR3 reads TGTGCCAGCAGCCCGAGGGGGACAGGGATAGAAGAGCAGTACTTC. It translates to CASSPRGTGIEEQYF.

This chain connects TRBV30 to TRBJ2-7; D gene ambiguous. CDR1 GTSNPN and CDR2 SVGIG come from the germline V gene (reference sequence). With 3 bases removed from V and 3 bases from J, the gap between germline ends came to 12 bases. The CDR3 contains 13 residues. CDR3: CAWSSGPLYEQYF. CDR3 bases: TGTGCCTGGAGCTCAGGACCGCTCTACGAGCAGTACTTC. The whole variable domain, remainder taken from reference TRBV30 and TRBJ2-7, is SQTIHQWPATLVQPVGSPLSLECTVEGTSNPNLYWYRQAAGRGLQLLFYSVGIGQISSEVPQNLSASRPQDRQFILSSKKLLLSDSGFYLCAWSSGPLYEQYFGPGTRLTVT.

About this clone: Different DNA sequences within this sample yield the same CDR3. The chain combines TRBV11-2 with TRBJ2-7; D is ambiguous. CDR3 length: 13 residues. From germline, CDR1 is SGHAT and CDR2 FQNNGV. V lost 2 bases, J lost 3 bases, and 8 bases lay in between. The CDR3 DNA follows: TGTGCCAGCAGCTTAACGCCGGACTACGAGCAGTACGTC. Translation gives CASSLTPDYEQYV.

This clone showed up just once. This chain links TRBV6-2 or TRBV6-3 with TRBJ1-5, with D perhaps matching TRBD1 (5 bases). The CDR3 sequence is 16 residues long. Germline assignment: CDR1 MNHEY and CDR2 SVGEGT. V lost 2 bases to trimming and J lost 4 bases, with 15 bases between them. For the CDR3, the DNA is TGTGCCAGCAGTTACCGAAGGGACGTCCTTAATCAGCCCCAGCATTTT. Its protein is CASSYRRDVLNQPQHF.

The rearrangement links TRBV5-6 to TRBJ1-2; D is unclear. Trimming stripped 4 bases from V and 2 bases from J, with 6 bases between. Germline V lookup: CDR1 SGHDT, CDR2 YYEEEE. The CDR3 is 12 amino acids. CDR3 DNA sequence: TGTGCCAGCAGCGCCCTAAACTATGGCTACACCTTC. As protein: CASSALNYGYTF. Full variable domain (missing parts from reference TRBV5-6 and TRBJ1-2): DAGVTQSPTHLIKTRGQQVTLRCSPKSGHDTVSWYQQALGQGPQFIFQYYEEEERQRGNFPDRFSGHQFPNYSSELNVNALLLGDSALYLCASSALNYGYTFGSGTRLTVV.

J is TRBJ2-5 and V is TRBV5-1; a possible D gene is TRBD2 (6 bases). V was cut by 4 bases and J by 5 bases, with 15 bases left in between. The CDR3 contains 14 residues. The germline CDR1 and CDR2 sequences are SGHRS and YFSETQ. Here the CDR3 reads CASSLKTSAETQYF. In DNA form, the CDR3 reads TGCGCCAGCAGCCTCAAGACTAGTGCGGAGACCCAGTACTTC.

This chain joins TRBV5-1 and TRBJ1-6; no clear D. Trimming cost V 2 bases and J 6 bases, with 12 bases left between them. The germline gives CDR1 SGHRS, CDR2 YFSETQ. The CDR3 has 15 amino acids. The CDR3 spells CASSFDGQPNSPLHF. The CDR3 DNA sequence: TGCGCCAGCAGCTTCGATGGGCAGCCTAATTCACCCCTCCACTTT.

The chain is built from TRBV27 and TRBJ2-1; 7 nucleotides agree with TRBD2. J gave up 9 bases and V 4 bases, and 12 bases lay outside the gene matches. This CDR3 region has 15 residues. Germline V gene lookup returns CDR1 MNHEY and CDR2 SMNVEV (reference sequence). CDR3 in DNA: TGTGCCAGCAGTTATGCCAGCGGGGTGCCGGGTGAGCAGTTCTTC. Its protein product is CASSYASGVPGEQFF.

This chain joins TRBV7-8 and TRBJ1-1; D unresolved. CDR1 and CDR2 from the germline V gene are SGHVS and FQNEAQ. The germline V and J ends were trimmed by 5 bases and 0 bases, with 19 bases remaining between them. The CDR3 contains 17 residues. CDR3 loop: CASSPSGSPPMNTEAFF. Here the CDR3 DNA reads TGTGCCAGCAGCCCTTCCGGGAGTCCCCCTATGAACACTGAAGCTTTCTTT.

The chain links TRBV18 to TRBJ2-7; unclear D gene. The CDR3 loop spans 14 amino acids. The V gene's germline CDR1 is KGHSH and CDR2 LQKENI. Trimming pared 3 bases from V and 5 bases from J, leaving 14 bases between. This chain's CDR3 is CASSPSPSGDEQYV. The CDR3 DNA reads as TGTGCCAGCTCACCTAGCCCGAGTGGAGACGAGCAGTACGTC.

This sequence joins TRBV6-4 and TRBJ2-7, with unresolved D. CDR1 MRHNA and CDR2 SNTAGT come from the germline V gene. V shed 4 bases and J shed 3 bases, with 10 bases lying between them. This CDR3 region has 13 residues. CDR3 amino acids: CASSAEINYEQYF. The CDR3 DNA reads TGTGCCAGCAGTGCCGAAATAAACTACGAGCAGTACTTC.

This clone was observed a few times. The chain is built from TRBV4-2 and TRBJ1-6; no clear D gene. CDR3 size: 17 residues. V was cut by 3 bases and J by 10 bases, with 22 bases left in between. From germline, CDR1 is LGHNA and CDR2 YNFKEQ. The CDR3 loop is CASSQVRTVLGGSPLHF. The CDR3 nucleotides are TGTGCCAGCAGCCAGGTGAGGACCGTTCTGGGTGGATCACCCCTCCACTTT.

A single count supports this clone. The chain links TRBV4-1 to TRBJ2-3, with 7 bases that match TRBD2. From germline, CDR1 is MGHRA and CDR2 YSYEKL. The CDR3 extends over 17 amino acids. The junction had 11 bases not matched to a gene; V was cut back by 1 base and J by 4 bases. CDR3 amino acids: CASSQGRAGPLADTQYF. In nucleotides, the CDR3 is TGCGCCAGCAGCCAAGGTAGAGCGGGGCCCCTAGCAGATACGCAGTATTTT.

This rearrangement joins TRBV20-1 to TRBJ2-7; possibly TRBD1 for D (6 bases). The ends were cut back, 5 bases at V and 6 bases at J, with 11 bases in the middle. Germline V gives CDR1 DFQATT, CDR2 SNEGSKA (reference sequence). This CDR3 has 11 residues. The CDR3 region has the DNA TGCAGTGCTGGGACAACTGCCGAGCAGTACTTC. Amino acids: CSAGTTAEQYF.

This CDR3 reads CASSLSQGRAEAFF. CDR3 in DNA: TGTGCCAGCAGCTTGTCCCAGGGTAGGGCTGAAGCTTTCTTT. This rearrangement joins TRBV7-2 to TRBJ1-1; D possibly corresponds to TRBD1 (5 bases). Germline V gene lookup returns CDR1 SGHTA and CDR2 FQGNSA. The CDR3 sequence is 14 residues long. V shed 3 bases and J shed 6 bases, with 14 bases lying between them. The entire variable domain, with the rest obtained from reference TRBV7-2 and TRBJ1-1, is as follows: GAGVSQSPSNKVTEKGKDVELRCDPISGHTALYWYRQSLGQGLEFLIYFQGNSAPDKSGLPSDRFSAERTGGSVSTLTIQRTQQEDSAVYLCASSLSQGRAEAFFGQGTRLTVV.

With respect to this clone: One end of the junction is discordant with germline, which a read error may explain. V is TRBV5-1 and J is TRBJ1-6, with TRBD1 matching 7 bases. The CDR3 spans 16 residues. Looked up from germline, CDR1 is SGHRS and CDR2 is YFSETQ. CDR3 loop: CASSLADRADNSPLHF. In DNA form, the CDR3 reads TGCGCCAGCAGTTTGGCCGACAGGGCAGATAATTCACCCCTCCACTTT.

The CDR3 coding sequence is TGCGCCAGCAGCCAAGGACTAGCGGGATCCTACAATGAGCAGTTCTTC. Its translation: CASSQGLAGSYNEQFF. This sequence joins TRBV4-1 and TRBJ2-1, with 11 bases that match TRBD2. V was clipped by 1 base and J by 1 base; unmatched bases: 0. The CDR3 is made up of 16 amino acids. Germline V gene lookup returns CDR1 MGHRA and CDR2 YSYEKL.

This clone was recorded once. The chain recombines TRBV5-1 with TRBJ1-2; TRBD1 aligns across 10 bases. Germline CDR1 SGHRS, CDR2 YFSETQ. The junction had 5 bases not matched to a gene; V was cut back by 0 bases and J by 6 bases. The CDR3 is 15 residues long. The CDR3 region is CASSLARQGADGYTF. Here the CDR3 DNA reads TGCGCCAGCAGCTTGGCTAGACAGGGGGCTGATGGCTACACCTTC.

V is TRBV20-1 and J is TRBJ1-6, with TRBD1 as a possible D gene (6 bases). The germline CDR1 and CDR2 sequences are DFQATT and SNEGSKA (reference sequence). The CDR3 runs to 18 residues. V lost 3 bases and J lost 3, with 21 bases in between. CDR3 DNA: TGCAGTGCTAGTCGGGTTGAAAGGGGACATCGCTATAATTCACCCCTCCACTTT. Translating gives CSASRVERGHRYNSPLHF.

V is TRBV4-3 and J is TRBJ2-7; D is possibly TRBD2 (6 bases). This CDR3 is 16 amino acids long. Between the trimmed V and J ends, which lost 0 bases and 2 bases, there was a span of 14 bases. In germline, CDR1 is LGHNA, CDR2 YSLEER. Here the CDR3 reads CASSQDPRGSTYEQYF. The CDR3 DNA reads TGCGCCAGCAGCCAAGATCCGCGGGGTTCCACCTACGAGCAGTACTTC.

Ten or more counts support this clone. The CDR3 DNA reads as TGTGCCAGCAGCCAAGATGTGGCGCGGGATCCCTACGAGCAGTACGTC. This encodes CASSQDVARDPYEQYV. The chain joins TRBV3-1 (or the pseudogene TRBV3-2) to TRBJ2-7; D is possibly TRBD2 (6 bases). The V gene's germline CDR1 is LGHDT and CDR2 YNNKEL (reference sequence). V was pared by 0 bases and J by 2 bases, with 14 bases between. The CDR3 spans 16 residues.

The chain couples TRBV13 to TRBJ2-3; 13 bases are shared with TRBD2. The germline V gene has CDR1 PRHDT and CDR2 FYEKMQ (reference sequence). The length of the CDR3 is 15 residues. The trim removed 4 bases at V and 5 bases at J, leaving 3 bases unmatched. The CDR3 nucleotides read TGTGCCAGCAGCTCAGGACTAGCGGGAGTAGATACGCAGTATTTT. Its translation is CASSSGLAGVDTQYF.

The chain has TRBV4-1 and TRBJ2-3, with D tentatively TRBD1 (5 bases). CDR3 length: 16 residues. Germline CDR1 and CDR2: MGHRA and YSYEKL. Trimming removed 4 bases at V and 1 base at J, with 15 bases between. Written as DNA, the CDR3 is TGCGCCAGCAGCCGTCAGGGAATTCCCCGCACAGATACGCAGTATTTT. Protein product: CASSRQGIPRTDTQYF.

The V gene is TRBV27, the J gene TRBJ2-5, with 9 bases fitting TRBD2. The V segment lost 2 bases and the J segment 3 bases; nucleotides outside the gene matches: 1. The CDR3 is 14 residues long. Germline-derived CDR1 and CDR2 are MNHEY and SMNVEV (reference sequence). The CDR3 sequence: CASSLIAGEETQYF. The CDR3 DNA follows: TGTGCCAGCAGTTTAATAGCGGGAGAAGAGACCCAGTACTTC.

CDR3 protein: CAWKSRRAARSETQYF. CDR3 DNA: TGTGCCTGGAAGTCCCGTAGGGCCGCCAGGAGCGAGACCCAGTACTTC. V is TRBV30 and J is TRBJ2-5; D remains unclear. CDR1 is GTSNPN, CDR2 SVGIG, per germline (reference sequence). The CDR3 loop spans 16 amino acids. With 4 bases removed from V and 5 bases from J, the gap between germline ends came to 23 bases.

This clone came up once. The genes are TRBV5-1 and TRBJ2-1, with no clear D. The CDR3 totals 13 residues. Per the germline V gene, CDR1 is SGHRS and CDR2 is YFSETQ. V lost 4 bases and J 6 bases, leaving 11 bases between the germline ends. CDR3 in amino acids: CASSLGPSNEQFF. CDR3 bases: TGCGCCAGCAGCCTAGGACCGAGCAATGAGCAGTTCTTC.

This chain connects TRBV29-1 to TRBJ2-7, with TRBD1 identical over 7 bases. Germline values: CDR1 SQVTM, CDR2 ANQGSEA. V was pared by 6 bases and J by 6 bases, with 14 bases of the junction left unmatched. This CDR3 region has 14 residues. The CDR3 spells CSVFRQGAEGEQYF. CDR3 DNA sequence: TGCAGCGTATTCCGACAGGGCGCGGAAGGCGAGCAGTACTTC.